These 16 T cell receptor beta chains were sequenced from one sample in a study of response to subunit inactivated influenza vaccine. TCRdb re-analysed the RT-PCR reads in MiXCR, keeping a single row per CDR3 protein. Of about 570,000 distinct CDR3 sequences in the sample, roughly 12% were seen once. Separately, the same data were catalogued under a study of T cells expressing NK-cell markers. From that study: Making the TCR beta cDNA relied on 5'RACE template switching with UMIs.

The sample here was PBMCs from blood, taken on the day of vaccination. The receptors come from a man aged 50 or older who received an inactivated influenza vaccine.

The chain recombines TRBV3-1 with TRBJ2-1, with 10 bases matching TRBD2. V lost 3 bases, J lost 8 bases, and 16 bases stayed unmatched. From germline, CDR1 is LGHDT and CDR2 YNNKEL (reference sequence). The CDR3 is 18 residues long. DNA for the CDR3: TGTGCCAGCAGCCAGTCGGGGGCTAGCGGGAGTGGGGATCATGAGCAGTTCTTC. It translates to CASSQSGASGSGDHEQFF.

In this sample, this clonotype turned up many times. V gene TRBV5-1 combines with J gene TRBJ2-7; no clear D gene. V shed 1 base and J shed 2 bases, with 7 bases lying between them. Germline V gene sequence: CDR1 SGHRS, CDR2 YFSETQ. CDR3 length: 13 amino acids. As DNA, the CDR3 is TGCGCCAGCAGCTTGTCCACTGCCTACGAGCAGTACTTC. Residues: CASSLSTAYEQYF.

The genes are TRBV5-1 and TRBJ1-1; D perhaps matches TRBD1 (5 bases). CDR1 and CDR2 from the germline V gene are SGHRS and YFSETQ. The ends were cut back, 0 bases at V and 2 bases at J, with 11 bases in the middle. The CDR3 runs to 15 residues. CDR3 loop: CASSLDRPPNTEAFF. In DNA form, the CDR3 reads TGCGCCAGCAGCTTGGACAGGCCACCCAACACTGAAGCTTTCTTT.

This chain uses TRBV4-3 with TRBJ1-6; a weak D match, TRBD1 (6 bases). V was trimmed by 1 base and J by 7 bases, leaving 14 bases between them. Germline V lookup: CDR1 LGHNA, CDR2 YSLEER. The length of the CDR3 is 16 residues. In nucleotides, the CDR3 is TGCGCCAGCAGCCAAGCATGGGGGCAGGTGAATTCACCCCTCCACTTT. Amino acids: CASSQAWGQVNSPLHF.

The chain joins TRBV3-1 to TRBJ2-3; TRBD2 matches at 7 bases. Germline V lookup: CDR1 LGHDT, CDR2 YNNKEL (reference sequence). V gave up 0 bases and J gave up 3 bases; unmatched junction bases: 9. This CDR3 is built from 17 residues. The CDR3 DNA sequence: TGTGCCAGCAGCCAAGAGCGGATGGGGGGGGTTACAGATACGCAGTATTTT. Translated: CASSQERMGGVTDTQYF.

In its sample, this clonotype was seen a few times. The DNA for the CDR3 is TGTGCCACCAGTGGGGGACAGGAAAACATTCAGTACTTC. This gives the protein CATSGGQENIQYF. This chain links TRBV24-1 with TRBJ2-4, with TRBD1 matching over 8 bases. The CDR3 runs to 13 residues. The V and J ends lost 5 bases and 5 bases, in that order; junction bases with no gene match: 1. CDR1 is KGHDR, CDR2 SFDVKD, per germline.

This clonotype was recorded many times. The CDR3 spells CASLTYEGTDNEQFF. CDR3 coding DNA: TGTGCCAGCCTCACTTATGAGGGAACGGACAATGAGCAGTTCTTC. The chain joins TRBV18 to TRBJ2-1, with a weak D call TRBD2 (5 bases). V was pared by 8 bases and J by 5 bases, with 19 bases between. The CDR3 spans 15 residues. Germline-derived CDR1 and CDR2 are KGHSH and LQKENI.

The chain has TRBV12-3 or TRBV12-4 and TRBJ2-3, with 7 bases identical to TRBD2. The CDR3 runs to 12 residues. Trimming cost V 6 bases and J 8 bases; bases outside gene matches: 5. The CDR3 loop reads CASRPGGSTQYF. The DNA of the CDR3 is TGTGCCAGCAGGCCGGGCGGGAGTACGCAGTATTTT.

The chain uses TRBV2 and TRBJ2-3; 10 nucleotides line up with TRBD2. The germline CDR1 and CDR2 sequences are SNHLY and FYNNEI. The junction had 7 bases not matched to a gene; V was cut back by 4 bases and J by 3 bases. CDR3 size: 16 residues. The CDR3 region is CASSATSGVGTDTQYF. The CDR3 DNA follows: TGTGCCAGCAGTGCCACTAGCGGGGTTGGTACAGATACGCAGTATTTT.

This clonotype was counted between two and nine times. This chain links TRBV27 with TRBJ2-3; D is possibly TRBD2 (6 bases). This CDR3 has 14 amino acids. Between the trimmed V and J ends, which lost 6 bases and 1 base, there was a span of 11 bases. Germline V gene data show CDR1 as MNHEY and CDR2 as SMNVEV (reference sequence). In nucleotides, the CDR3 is TGTGCCAGCAGGTGGAGGGCCCGCACAGATACGCAGTATTTT. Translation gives CASRWRARTDTQYF.

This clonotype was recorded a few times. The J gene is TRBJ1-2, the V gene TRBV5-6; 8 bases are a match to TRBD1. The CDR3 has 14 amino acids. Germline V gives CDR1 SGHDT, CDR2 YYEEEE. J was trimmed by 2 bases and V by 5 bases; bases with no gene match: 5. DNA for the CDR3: TGTGCCAGCAGGAGCCGACAGGGGAACTATGGCTACACCTTC. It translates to CASRSRQGNYGYTF.

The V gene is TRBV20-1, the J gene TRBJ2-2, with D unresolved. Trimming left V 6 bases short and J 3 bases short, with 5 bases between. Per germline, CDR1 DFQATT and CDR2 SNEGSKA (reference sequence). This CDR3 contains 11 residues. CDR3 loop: CSAEDTGELFF. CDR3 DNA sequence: TGCAGTGCCGAGGACACCGGGGAGCTGTTTTTT.

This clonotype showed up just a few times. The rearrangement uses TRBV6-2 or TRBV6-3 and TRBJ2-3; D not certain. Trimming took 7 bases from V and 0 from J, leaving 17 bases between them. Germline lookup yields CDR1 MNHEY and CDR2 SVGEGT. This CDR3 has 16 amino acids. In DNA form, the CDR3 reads TGTGCCAGCACTCTCAGAGCCGTTCCTAGCACAGATACGCAGTATTTT. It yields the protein CASTLRAVPSTDTQYF.

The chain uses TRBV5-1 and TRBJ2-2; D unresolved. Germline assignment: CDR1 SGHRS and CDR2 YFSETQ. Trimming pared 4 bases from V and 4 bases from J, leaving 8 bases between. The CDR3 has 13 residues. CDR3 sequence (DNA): TGCGCCAGCAGCCGAGACATCACCGGGGAGCTGTTTTTT. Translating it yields CASSRDITGELFF.

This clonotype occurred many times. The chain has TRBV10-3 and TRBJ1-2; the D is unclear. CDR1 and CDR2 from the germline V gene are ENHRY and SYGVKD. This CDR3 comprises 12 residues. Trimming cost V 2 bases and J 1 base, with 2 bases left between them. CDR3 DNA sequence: TGTGCCATCAGTGAGCTTAACTATGGCTACACCTTC. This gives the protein CAISELNYGYTF.

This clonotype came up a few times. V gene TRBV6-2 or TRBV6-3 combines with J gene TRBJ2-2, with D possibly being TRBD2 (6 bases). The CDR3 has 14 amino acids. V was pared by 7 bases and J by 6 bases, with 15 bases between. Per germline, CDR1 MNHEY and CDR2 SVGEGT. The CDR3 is CASIRAGIPGELFF. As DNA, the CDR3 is TGTGCCAGCATAAGGGCGGGGATACCCGGGGAGCTGTTTTTT.